Listed here are 24 T cell receptor beta chains from one sample, sequenced in a study of blood T cell repertoires in COVID-19. Measured with immunoSEQ multiplex PCR; TCRdb has only the in-frame clones, and not every one. Of 300,000 or so clones in the sample, 87% were seen once. The sample comprised peripheral blood. The receptors were sampled from a man in his fifties with active or convalescent COVID-19.

The chain is built from TRBV18 and TRBJ1-5, with TRBD1 matching over 8 bases. This CDR3 contains 13 residues. Germline CDR1 is KGHSH and CDR2 is LQKENI. The ends lost 5 bases at V and 5 bases at J; junction bases unmatched: 2. The CDR3, as DNA: TGTGCCAGCTCATCGACAGGGGATCAGCCCCAGCATTTT. Protein product: CASSSTGDQPQHF.

This chain joins TRBV28 and TRBJ1-5; D gene ambiguous. The V and J ends lost 4 bases and 5 bases respectively, with 15 bases between them. Germline V CDR1 and CDR2: MDHEN, SYDVKM. The CDR3 totals 15 residues. The CDR3 DNA sequence: TGTGCCAGCAGTTCTACCGGGAGAACGCATCAGCCCCAGCATTTT. Protein: CASSSTGRTHQPQHF. Using reference TRBV28 and TRBJ1-5 for the parts outside the CDR3, the full variable domain is DVKVTQSSRYLVKRTGEKVFLECVQDMDHENMFWYRQDPGLGLRLIYFSYDVKMKEKGDIPEGYSVSREKKERFSLILESASTNQTSMYLCASSSTGRTHQPQHFGDGTRLSIL.

The gene calls are TRBV9 and TRBJ2-2; possible D gene TRBD1, 7 bases. The CDR3 loop spans 15 amino acids. CDR1 and CDR2 from the germline V gene are SGDLS and YYNGEE. Trimming took off 4 bases at V and 7 bases at J, with 17 bases between the two ends. CDR3 sequence (DNA): TGTGCCAGCAGCCAGGGGGGTAGCGAAAACGGGGAGCTGTTTTTT. Its protein is CASSQGGSENGELFF.

Only a few counts were recorded for this clone. The chain carries TRBV10-3 and TRBJ1-2, with D perhaps TRBD1 (5 bases). Germline values: CDR1 ENHRY, CDR2 SYGVKD. CDR3 length: 14 amino acids. V lost 2 bases and J 6 bases, leaving 13 bases between the germline ends. In DNA, the CDR3 is TGTGCCATCAGTGAGCCCGACAGATTAAATGGCTACACCTTC. It specifies CAISEPDRLNGYTF.

The rearrangement joins TRBV4-3 to TRBJ1-5; possible D gene TRBD1, 5 bases. The germline V gene encodes CDR1 LGHNA and CDR2 YSLEER. V was shortened by 0 bases and J by 5 bases, with 11 bases between the two germline ends. This CDR3 has 15 residues. The CDR3 DNA sequence: TGCGCCAGCAGCCAAGATTGGGGCAATGATCAGCCCCAGCATTTT. It specifies CASSQDWGNDQPQHF.

This clone was seen a single time. CDR3 nucleotides: TGTGCCATCAGTGAGTCGTTCGGGGAATTGGGCTACGAGCAGTACTTC. Protein sequence: CAISESFGELGYEQYF. This sequence joins TRBV10-3 and TRBJ2-7; weak D call: TRBD2 (5 bases). Germline CDR1 reads ENHRY; CDR2 reads SYGVKD. This CDR3 is built from 16 residues. V was clipped by 0 bases and J by 3 bases, with 15 bases between them.

The chain links TRBV7-2 to TRBJ1-2; TRBD1 might be the D (5 bases). The CDR3 loop spans 15 amino acids. V lost 0 bases and J lost 0, with 8 bases in between. Germline-derived CDR1 and CDR2 are SGHTA and FQGNSA. CDR3 DNA: TGTGCCAGCAGCTTAGCCAGGGATACTAACTATGGCTACACCTTC. Amino acid sequence: CASSLARDTNYGYTF.

The chain employs TRBV30 and TRBJ1-1; D is possibly TRBD1 (5 bases). The CDR3 sequence is 13 residues long. Germline V lookup: CDR1 GTSNPN, CDR2 SVGIG (reference sequence). Trimming cost V 5 bases and J 4 bases, with 14 bases left between them. In nucleotides, the CDR3 is TGTGCCTGGTGCCGGCAGGGCCTCACTGAAGCTTTCTTT. Its translation is CAWCRQGLTEAFF.

The chain has TRBV6-5 and TRBJ2-5, with 7 bases fitting TRBD2. The CDR3 contains 13 residues. The germline V gene encodes CDR1 MNHEY and CDR2 SVGAGI. V was clipped by 6 bases and J by 5 bases; unmatched bases: 6. CDR3: CASRGGGRETQYF. CDR3 DNA sequence: TGTGCCAGCAGGGGCGGGGGACGGGAGACCCAGTACTTC.

V and J are TRBV5-4 and TRBJ1-4; TRBD1 matches at 10 bases. Germline V CDR1 and CDR2: SGHNT, YYREEE (reference sequence). With 2 bases clipped from V and 8 bases from J, the junction kept 9 bases outside the gene matches. The length of the CDR3 is 16 residues. CDR3 amino acids: CASSFGGGQGSEKLFF. CDR3 bases: TGTGCCAGCAGCTTTGGGGGGGGACAGGGGTCAGAAAAACTGTTTTTT.

V is TRBV7-3 and J is TRBJ2-2, with 13 nucleotides matching TRBD2. V shed 4 bases and J 3 bases; nucleotides not matched to a gene: 8. In germline, CDR1 is SGHTA, CDR2 FQGTGA. There are 18 residues in the CDR3. The CDR3 reads CASSSPGLAGTDTGELFF. The CDR3 nucleotides read TGTGCCAGCAGCTCACCGGGACTAGCGGGAACGGACACCGGGGAGCTGTTTTTT.

The rearrangement uses TRBV7-3 and TRBJ2-7, with D hard to call. This CDR3 region has 13 residues. Per the germline V gene, CDR1 is SGHTA and CDR2 is FQGTGA. Deletions cut 0 bases from V and 6 bases from J, with 9 bases between. CDR3 region: CASSLTVVSEQYF. Here the CDR3 DNA reads TGTGCCAGCAGCTTAACGGTGGTGAGCGAGCAGTACTTC.

The rearrangement links TRBV13 to TRBJ2-5; 8 bases match TRBD2. This CDR3 region has 14 residues. The V gene end was trimmed by 1 base and the J gene end by 11 bases; junction bases not matched to a gene: 9. Per germline, CDR1 PRHDT and CDR2 FYEKMQ (reference sequence). The CDR3 loop reads CASSLEGSGTSQYF. CDR3 nucleotides: TGTGCCAGCAGCTTAGAGGGGTCCGGGACTAGTCAGTACTTC.

On this clone: The same CDR3 is also encoded by other DNA sequences in this sample. The chain employs TRBV3-1 (or the pseudogene TRBV3-2) and TRBJ1-5; no clear D. This CDR3 has 15 residues. V lost 1 base to trimming and J lost 6 bases, with 13 bases between them. Germline-derived CDR1 and CDR2 are LGHDT and YNNKEL (reference sequence). The CDR3 reads CASSQGPGEGQPQHF. The CDR3 nucleotides read TGTGCCAGCAGCCAAGGGCCGGGAGAGGGTCAGCCCCAGCATTTT.

About this clone: Compared with germline, one end of the junction differs, possibly owing to a read error. The chain is built from TRBV7-7 and TRBJ2-5; D may be TRBD1 (6 bases). This CDR3 has 14 amino acids. From germline, CDR1 is SSHAT and CDR2 FNYEAQ (reference sequence). The CDR3 sequence: CASSLDQGLETQYF. Written as DNA, the CDR3 is TGTGCTAGCAGCTTAGACCAGGGGCTGGAGACCCAGTACTTC.

The sample holds one count of this clone. The V call is TRBV4-3, the J call TRBJ1-2; 10 bases align to TRBD1. V lost 3 bases and J lost 7; bases outside the gene matches: 5. Germline loops: CDR1 LGHNA, CDR2 YSLEER. The CDR3 is made up of 14 amino acids. The CDR3 bases are TGCGCCAGCAGCCATCCCGGACAGGGGGGTGGCTACACCTTC. Residues: CASSHPGQGGGYTF.

The J gene is TRBJ1-5, the V gene TRBV19; D ambiguous. With 1 base removed from V and 5 bases from J, the gap between germline ends came to 6 bases. The germline gives CDR1 LNHDA, CDR2 SQIVND (reference sequence). This CDR3 is 13 amino acids long. The CDR3 loop reads CASSIALHQPQHF. In DNA form, the CDR3 reads TGTGCCAGTAGTATAGCTCTCCATCAGCCCCAGCATTTT.

V gene TRBV28 combines with J gene TRBJ1-5, with 8 bases matching TRBD1. Trimming took 6 bases from V and 6 from J; bases not matched to a gene: 10. This CDR3 region has 15 residues. Germline CDR1 and CDR2: MDHEN and SYDVKM. The CDR3 nucleotides read TGTGCCAGCAGAACGGGCAGGGGGCTTATTCAGCCCCAGCATTTT. Amino acid sequence: CASRTGRGLIQPQHF.

The chain has TRBV9 and TRBJ2-2, with 7 bases fitting TRBD2. The V segment lost 4 bases and the J segment 4 bases; nucleotides outside the gene matches: 10. The CDR3 length is 16 residues. Per the germline V gene, CDR1 is SGDLS and CDR2 is YYNGEE. This CDR3 is CASSLGEGRGTGELFF. The CDR3, as DNA: TGTGCCAGCAGCCTTGGGGAGGGCCGAGGCACCGGGGAGCTGTTTTTT.

The chain recombines TRBV6-5 with TRBJ2-6; 7 bases are a match to TRBD2. The trim removed 6 bases at V and 1 base at J, leaving 0 bases unmatched. Germline CDR1 is MNHEY and CDR2 is SVGAGI. This CDR3 comprises 14 residues. CDR3 in amino acids: CASRGGSGANVLTF. Written as DNA, the CDR3 is TGTGCCAGCAGGGGGGGGTCTGGGGCCAACGTCCTGACTTTC.

This sequence joins TRBV5-1 and TRBJ1-1, with 8 bases fitting TRBD1. CDR1 and CDR2 (germline): SGHRS, YFSETQ. The CDR3 totals 13 residues. J was trimmed by 7 bases and V by 1 base; bases with no gene match: 3. CDR3 amino acids: CASSLLTGGEAFF. For the CDR3, the DNA is TGCGCCAGCAGCTTGCTTACAGGGGGTGAAGCTTTCTTT.

This clone was seen a handful of times. The sample has other DNA sequences that encode this CDR3 too. Here the CDR3 DNA reads TGTGCCAGCAGCCAAGGGGCCGCTTCTAATTCACCCCTCCACTTT. Encoded protein: CASSQGAASNSPLHF. The rearrangement links TRBV3-1 (or the pseudogene TRBV3-2) to TRBJ1-6; D unclear. The CDR3 is 15 amino acids. The germline V and J ends were trimmed by 1 base and 6 bases, with 10 bases remaining between them. In germline, CDR1 is LGHDT, CDR2 YNNKEL (reference sequence).

This chain links TRBV21-1 with TRBJ1-1. TRBV21-1 is a documented pseudogene. The CDR3 extends over 15 amino acids. The CDR3 loop reads CASSKVGTTNTEAFF. CDR3 sequence (DNA): TGTGCCAGCAGCAAAGTAGGGACTACGAACACTGAAGCTTTCTTT.

This chain uses TRBV2 with TRBJ1-3, with 7 bases identical to TRBD1. V lost 5 bases and J lost 2; bases outside the gene matches: 9. The length of the CDR3 is 16 residues. CDR1 SNHLY and CDR2 FYNNEI come from the germline V gene. The CDR3 protein is CASSQSKGQTGNTIYF. The CDR3 region has the DNA TGTGCCAGCAGTCAAAGCAAGGGACAGACTGGAAACACCATATATTTT.